Following are 12 T cell receptor beta chains from one sample sequenced in a study of T cell repertoires in cytomegalovirus infection. TCRdb recomputed calls from the reads with MiXCR, one row per CDR3 protein. The table has approximately 140,000 distinct CDR3 sequences, under 8% seen once. Sequenced: PBMCs. The receptors here all came from a human donor in good health (CMV status not recorded). Some clones in this sample may be carry-over from other donors' samples.

This chain joins TRBV29-1 and TRBJ2-5, with 10 positions matching TRBD1. This CDR3 comprises 13 residues. The V gene's germline CDR1 is SQVTM and CDR2 ANQGSEA. V lost 7 bases to trimming and J lost 5 bases; unmatched junction nucleotides: 7. CDR3 nucleotide sequence: TGCAGCGACGGGAGGGGACAGGGGGAGACCCAGTACTTC. Protein sequence: CSDGRGQGETQYF.

This clonotype was picked up a small number of times. V gene TRBV5-5 combines with J gene TRBJ2-3; D not resolved. This CDR3 region has 15 residues. The V gene lost 4 bases and the J gene lost 2 bases, with 14 bases spanning the gap. Germline assignment: CDR1 SGHKS and CDR2 YYEKEE (reference sequence). CDR3 amino acids: CASSPRWTNTDTQYF. The CDR3 coding sequence is TGTGCCAGCAGCCCCCGATGGACCAACACAGATACGCAGTATTTT.

To note about this clonotype: A read error may explain this, as a much larger clone is one base away. The rearrangement uses TRBV12-3 or TRBV12-4 and TRBJ1-3; 9 bases agree with TRBD1. With 6 bases clipped from V and 8 bases from J, the junction kept 8 bases outside the gene matches. This CDR3 region has 14 residues. The CDR3 sequence is CASSRTGVWDTIYF. The CDR3 coding sequence is TGTGCCAGCAGCAGGACAGGGGTTTGGGACACCATATATTTT.

This clonotype was recorded many times. This rearrangement joins TRBV7-2 to TRBJ2-1; no definite D call. Germline-derived CDR1 and CDR2 are SGHTA and FQGNSA. The CDR3 sequence is 13 residues long. V was clipped by 1 base and J by 4 bases, with 5 bases between them. CDR3 DNA: TGTGCCAGCAGCTTAGTAGGTTACAATGAGCAGTTCTTC. It specifies CASSLVGYNEQFF. The full variable domain, completed using reference TRBV7-2 and TRBJ2-1, is GAGVSQSPSNKVTEKGKDVELRCDPISGHTALYWYRQSLGQGLEFLIYFQGNSAPDKSGLPSDRFSAERTGGSVSTLTIQRTQQEDSAVYLCASSLVGYNEQFFGPGTRLTVL.

This clonotype was detected ten times or more. The genes are TRBV4-2 and TRBJ1-1; D remains ambiguous. Trimming removed 4 bases at V and 3 bases at J, with 12 bases between. CDR1 is LGHNA and CDR2 is YNFKEQ in the germline V gene. The CDR3 totals 14 residues. The CDR3 nucleotides are TGTGCCAGCAGCCTCCCAGGATGGGACACTGAAGCTTTCTTT. Residues: CASSLPGWDTEAFF.

The sample holds a few counts of this clonotype. The rearrangement uses TRBV2 and TRBJ2-7; D gene ambiguous. The V gene lost 6 bases and the J gene lost 5 bases, with 11 bases spanning the gap. The germline CDR1 and CDR2 sequences are SNHLY and FYNNEI. The CDR3 is 12 amino acids. The CDR3 region is CASSPRPNEQYF. In DNA, the CDR3 is TGTGCCAGCAGCCCGAGACCGAACGAGCAGTACTTC.

This clonotype was counted many times. The chain has TRBV20-1 and TRBJ2-7; no definite D call. The CDR3 contains 11 residues. The germline V gene encodes CDR1 DFQATT and CDR2 SNEGSKA (reference sequence). V shed 2 bases and J shed 4 bases, with 6 bases lying between them. The CDR3 reads CSARFPYEQYF. The CDR3 bases are TGCAGTGCTAGATTTCCATACGAGCAGTACTTC.

This clonotype has a handful of counts. This chain links TRBV7-8 with TRBJ1-2; TRBD1 agrees at 9 bases. The CDR3 runs 15 residues. V dropped 2 bases and J dropped 5; count of bases not matched to a gene: 6. Germline CDR1 reads SGHVS; CDR2 reads FQNEAQ. The CDR3 DNA sequence: TGTGCCAGCAGCTTACGGACAGGGGACTCTTATGGCTACACCTTC. Protein: CASSLRTGDSYGYTF.

The V and J genes are TRBV2 and TRBJ1-1, with unresolved D. The CDR3 is 12 residues long. V was cut by 2 bases and J by 3 bases, with 4 bases left in between. CDR1 SNHLY and CDR2 FYNNEI come from the germline V gene. CDR3 loop: CASSEFDTEAFF. CDR3 nucleotide sequence: TGTGCCAGCAGTGAATTTGACACTGAAGCTTTCTTT.

This clonotype was observed at least ten times. V usage is TRBV7-2 and J usage is TRBJ1-6; 7 bases match TRBD1. V trimming: 7 bases; J trimming: 0 bases; junction bases outside the gene matches: 6. The germline gives CDR1 SGHTA, CDR2 FQGNSA. The CDR3 extends over 16 amino acids. The CDR3 coding sequence is TGTGCCAGCACCCTGGACAGGAGCTCCTATAATTCACCCCTCCACTTT. Translating it yields CASTLDRSSYNSPLHF.

In its sample, this clonotype was seen many times. The chain has TRBV7-3 and TRBJ2-1; D gene uncertain. The germline V gene has CDR1 SGHTA and CDR2 FQGTGA. The ends were cut back, 2 bases at V and 8 bases at J, with 13 bases in the middle. The CDR3 has 14 amino acids. The CDR3: CASSLYGERDEQFF. Written as DNA, the CDR3 is TGTGCCAGCAGCTTATACGGAGAACGGGATGAGCAGTTCTTC.

This clonotype was counted a few times. The V call is TRBV4-3, the J call TRBJ2-7; D is unresolved. Germline CDR1 and CDR2: LGHNA and YSLEER. Trimming pared 1 base from V and 2 bases from J, leaving 12 bases between. The CDR3 contains 15 residues. The CDR3 protein is CASSQGRRLTYEQYF. The CDR3 DNA reads TGCGCCAGCAGCCAAGGCAGGAGACTTACCTACGAGCAGTACTTC.